The TCR beta chain under discussion was sequenced for a study of T cell responses to AZD1222 COVID-19 vaccine (dated by TCRdb to the early 2020s). Regarding the study in general: Because spike-specific TCR depth and breadth did not differ between the two schedules, AZD1222 recipients who got a second dose at roughly 4 weeks were pooled with those who got a second dose at roughly 12 weeks. A total of about 230 trial participants underwent TCR sequencing, of whom about 200 received two doses of AZD1222 and about 26 received two doses of the MenACWY control vaccine. Trial participants were enrolled into age subgroups of 18-55, 56-69 and 70-plus years, which contained approximately 150, 28 and 58 TCR-sequenced participants, respectively.

Overall results and qualifications from the work: Spike-specific TCR breadth and depth rose significantly after two AZD1222 doses compared with day 0 and with MenACWY recipients. Vaccine-associated CD4 TCRs spanned the whole spike protein, with dominant responses in regions 160-218 and 743-854. Most participants were white British and females outnumbered males, and the authors suggested that clonal diversity may have been underestimated. Nearly half of unique spike-specific TCRs reportedly recognized epitopes outside regions mutated in the B.1.351 and B.1.1.7 variants. Because no day 14 peak-response samples were available, the repertoires could be characterized only after the peak T cell response. Conclusions about previously exposed vaccinees are limited because only a handful of AZD1222 recipients were SARS-CoV-2 seropositive at baseline. The 56-69-year group was small, and its depth increase did not reach significance, likely because of low power.

Ends trimmed: V by 8 bases, J by 0 bases; bases unmatched to a gene: 8. The CDR3 holds 15 amino acids from the cysteine to the phenylalanine. Of all the DNA, just the CDR3 is kept, 45 bases in frame from base 1. Sequences SGHTA (CDR1) and FQGNSA (CDR2) are obtained from the germline V gene. Of note for this clone: This clone's antigen is unknown. Base qualities were left out, and no much larger clone turns up one base away.

The label giving this sample's time point can be read as: baseline before first vaccination. Samples from vaccinated people were obtained from the UK trials COV001 and COV002, which included a single-blind randomized controlled phase 2/3 trial of AZD1222 (ChAdOx1 nCoV-19) in healthy adults. Trial participant PBMC samples were collected at day 0 and day 28 after the second dose for TCRbeta chain sequencing. The CDR3 regions of human TCRbeta chains were subjected to immunosequencing. For the original study's pipeline: TCRs in the repertoires were compared against a reference library of SARS-CoV-2-specific TCRs that had been generated with the MIRA antigen-specificity platform. Breadth was defined as the fraction of unique TCRs that were SARS-CoV-2-associated, and depth was defined as the fraction of total T cells that were SARS-CoV-2-associated. Each spike-specific TCR was assigned to its reactive spike region and to a CD4 or CD8 class using the MIRA data. Log10-transformed breadth and depth values were compared by one-way ANOVA with Sidak's multiple comparisons tests. This is the immuneACCESS table as TCRdb keeps it, with only in-frame sequences that have V and J called. A part of the clones is gone; compared with another copy, unresolved V genes explain less than half, and the rest is unexplained. That table is the source of V, J and clone size, and D and trimming were worked out from the DNA. The sample table shows 75,000 to 85,000 clones, and roughly nine tenths are seen once. The ten largest clonotypes hold approximately 4.2% of the sample.

The receptor was derived from an adult in good health. Sequenced material: peripheral blood, taken on day 0 of AZD1222 vaccination. The chain employs TRBV7-2 and TRBJ2-7; 9 of the junction bases match TRBD2. The CDR3 here reads CASSAGGPFSYEQYF. Read as DNA, the sequence is TGTGCCAGCTCGGCGGGAGGGCCCTTCTCCTACGAGCAGTACTTC.